This T cell receptor (beta chain) was documented in a study of cytomegalovirus exposure and HLA in healthy donors. Profiled with immunoSEQ multiplex PCR; TCRdb holds only in-frame clones, not every one. Seen here are tens of thousands of clones, 85% to 95% observed once, and the top ten hold nearly 4.5%. The CDR3 extends over 20 amino acids. Per the germline V gene, CDR1 is MNHEY and CDR2 is SMNVEV (reference sequence). The chain has TRBV27 and TRBJ2-5; 13 nucleotides agree with TRBD2. The J call may be faulty, since TRBJ2-7 better matches the DNA end. The sequence derives from a man aged 18 to 29 in good health and CMV-seropositive. The sequenced sample consisted of PBMCs. Here the CDR3 reads CASSPLKTTSGRARVYEQYF. For the CDR3, the DNA is TGTGCCAGCAGTCCCCTAAAAACCACTAGCGGGAGGGCCCGAGTCTACGAGCAGTACTTC.